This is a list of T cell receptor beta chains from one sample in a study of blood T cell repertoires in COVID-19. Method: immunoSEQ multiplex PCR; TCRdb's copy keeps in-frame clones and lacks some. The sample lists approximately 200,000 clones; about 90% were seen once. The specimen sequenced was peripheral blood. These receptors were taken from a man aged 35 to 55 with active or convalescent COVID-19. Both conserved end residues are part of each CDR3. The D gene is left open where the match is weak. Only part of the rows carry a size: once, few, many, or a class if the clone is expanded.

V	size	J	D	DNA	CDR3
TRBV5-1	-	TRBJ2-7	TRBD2	TGCGCCAGCAGCTTCCCAGCGGGGGGGCGCGAGCAGTACTTC	CASSFPAGGREQYF
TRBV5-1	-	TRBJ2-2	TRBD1	TGCGCCAGCAGCTCCGGACAGGGCACTGTCGGGGAGCTGTTTTTT	CASSSGQGTVGELFF
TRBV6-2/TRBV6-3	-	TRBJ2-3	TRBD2	TGTGCCAGCAGCCCTCTTGTAGGCTGGGGGGCGGGAGGGCCAGATACGCAGTATTTT	CASSPLVGWGAGGPDTQYF
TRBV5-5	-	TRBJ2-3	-	TGTGCCAGCAGCCCCCAGCTAGACGCCTTTGGTACGCAGTATTTT	CASSPQLDAFGTQYF
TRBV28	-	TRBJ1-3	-	TGTGCCAGCAGGGACCAGGGGAGCTCTGGAAACACCATATATTTT	CASRDQGSSGNTIYF
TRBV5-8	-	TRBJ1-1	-	TGTGCCAGCAGCTGGTCAGGGTCCGGGACTGAAGCTTTCTTT	CASSWSGSGTEAFF
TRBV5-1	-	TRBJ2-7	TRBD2	TGCGCCAGCGCGTTGAGCGGGAGGGCCCACGAGCAGTACTTC	CASALSGRAHEQYF
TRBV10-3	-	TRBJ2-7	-	TGTGCCATCAGTGAGAGCGGCTCTCTCTCCTACGAGCAGTACTTC	CAISESGSLSYEQYF
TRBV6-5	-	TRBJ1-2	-	TGTGCCAGCAGTTACGCAGCGATCTATGGCTACACCTTC	CASSYAAIYGYTF
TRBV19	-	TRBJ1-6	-	TGTGCCAGTAGCCTACAGGGATCTAGTTCACCCCTCCACTTT	CASSLQGSSSPLHF
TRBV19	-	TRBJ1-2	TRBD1	TGTGCCACTGGACAGGGCTTTAACTATGGCTACACCTTC	CATGQGFNYGYTF
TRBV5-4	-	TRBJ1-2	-	TGTGCCAGCAGCCTCAGGGGTGATTATGGCTACACCTTC	CASSLRGDYGYTF
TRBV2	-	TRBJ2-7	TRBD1	TGTGCCAGCAGCGGGGGCTTGGGGACAGGGACCTACGAGCAGTACTTC	CASSGGLGTGTYEQYF
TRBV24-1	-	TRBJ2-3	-	TGTGCCACCAGTGATTTGGGAGGGTTCAGAACAGATACGCAGTATTTT	CATSDLGGFRTDTQYF
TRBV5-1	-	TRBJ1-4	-	TGCGCCAGCAGCTTGAATGCCCAGGGAAAACTGTTTTTT	CASSLNAQGKLFF
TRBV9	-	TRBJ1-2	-	TGTGCCAGCAGCCCATCGGGAGGGGGCTATGGCTACACCTTC	CASSPSGGGYGYTF
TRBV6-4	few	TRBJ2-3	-	TGTGCCAGCAGTCTACGAAGCACAGATACGCAGTATTTT	CASSLRSTDTQYF
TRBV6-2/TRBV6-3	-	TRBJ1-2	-	TGTGCCAGCAGTTTCTCTCCGGGACATAAGGATGGCTACACCTTC	CASSFSPGHKDGYTF
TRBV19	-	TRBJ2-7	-	TGTGCCAGTTCCTCAGGGACTCCCTACGAGCAGTACTTC	CASSSGTPYEQYF
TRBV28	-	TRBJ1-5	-	TGTGCCAGCACCCGGCGGGGTGAGGGGAGCAATCAGCCCCAGCATTTT	CASTRRGEGSNQPQHF
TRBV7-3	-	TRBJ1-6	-	TGTGCCAGCAGTAGCCCCGGGGCACCCCTCCACTTT	CASSSPGAPLHF
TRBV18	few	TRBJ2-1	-	TGTGCCAGCTCACCCCCACAGGGAAGCAATGAGCAGTTCTTC	CASSPPQGSNEQFF